This T cell receptor (beta chain) was captured by sequencing in a study of blood T cells in healthy people across ages. Findings of the study overall: Older individuals had lower TCR beta diversity per million T cells (the decline was roughly linear).

The J segment lost 7 bases and the V segment lost 0 bases, leaving 17 bases of the junction unmatched. The CDR3 totals 17 residues. CDR1 is DFQATT and CDR2 is SNEGSKA in the germline V gene (reference sequence). Regarding this clonotype: The antigen remains unidentified.

Then a second PCR, running roughly 7 to 11 cycles, was carried out with a sample-barcoded 5' primer and a J-beta primer mix. TCRdb reanalysed the 5' RACE reads using MiXCR and keeps one entry per CDR3 protein. This table has around 2 million distinct CDR3 sequences, 39% appearing once. The genes are TRBV20-1 and TRBJ1-1; TRBD1 aligns across 7 bases. Material for sequencing was blood. The TCR comes from a human donor in good health. The CDR3 reads CSARDVPRDSNRGEAFF. DNA for the CDR3: TGCAGTGCTAGAGATGTCCCTCGGGACAGTAACAGGGGTGAAGCTTTCTTT.